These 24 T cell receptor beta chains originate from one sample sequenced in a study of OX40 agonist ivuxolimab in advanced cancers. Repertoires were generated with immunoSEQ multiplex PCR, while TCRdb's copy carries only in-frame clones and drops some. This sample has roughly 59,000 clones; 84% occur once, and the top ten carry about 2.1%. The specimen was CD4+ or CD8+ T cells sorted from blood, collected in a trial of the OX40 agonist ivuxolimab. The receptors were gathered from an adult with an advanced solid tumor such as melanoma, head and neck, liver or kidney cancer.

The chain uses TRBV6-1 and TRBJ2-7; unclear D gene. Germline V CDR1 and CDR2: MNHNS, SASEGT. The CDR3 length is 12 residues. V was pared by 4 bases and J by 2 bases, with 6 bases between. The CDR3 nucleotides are TGTGCCAGCAGTGTAAATGCCTACGAGCAGTACTTC. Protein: CASSVNAYEQYF.

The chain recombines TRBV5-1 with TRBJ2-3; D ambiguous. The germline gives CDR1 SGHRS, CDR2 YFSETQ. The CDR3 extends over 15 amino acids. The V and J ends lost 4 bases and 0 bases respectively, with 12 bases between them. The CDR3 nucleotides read TGCGCCAGCAGCCGGACCGTCCCTAGCACAGATACGCAGTATTTT. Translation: CASSRTVPSTDTQYF.

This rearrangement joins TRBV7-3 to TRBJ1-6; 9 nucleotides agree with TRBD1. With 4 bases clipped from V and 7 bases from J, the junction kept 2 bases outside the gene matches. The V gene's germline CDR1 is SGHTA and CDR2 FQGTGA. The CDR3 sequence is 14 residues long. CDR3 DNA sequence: TGTGCCAGCAGCTCAGGACAGGGGAATTCACCCCTCCACTTT. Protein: CASSSGQGNSPLHF.

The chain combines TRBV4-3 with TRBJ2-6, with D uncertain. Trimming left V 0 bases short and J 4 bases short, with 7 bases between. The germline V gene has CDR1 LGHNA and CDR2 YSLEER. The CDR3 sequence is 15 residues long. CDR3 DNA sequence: TGCGCCAGCAGCCAAGATCCAGCCGGGGCCAACGTCCTGACTTTC. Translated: CASSQDPAGANVLTF.

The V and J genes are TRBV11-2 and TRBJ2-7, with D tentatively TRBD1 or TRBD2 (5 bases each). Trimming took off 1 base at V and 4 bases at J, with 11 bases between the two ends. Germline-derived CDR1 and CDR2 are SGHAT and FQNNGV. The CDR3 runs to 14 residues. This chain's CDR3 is CASSLVGTAYEQYF. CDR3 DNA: TGTGCCAGCAGCTTAGTGGGGACGGCGTACGAGCAGTACTTC.

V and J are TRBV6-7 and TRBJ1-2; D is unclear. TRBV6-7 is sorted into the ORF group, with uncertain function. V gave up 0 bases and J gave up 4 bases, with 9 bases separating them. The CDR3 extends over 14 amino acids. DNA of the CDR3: TGTGCCAGCAGTTACTCGAGACGGAGCTATGGCTACACCTTC. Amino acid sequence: CASSYSRRSYGYTF.

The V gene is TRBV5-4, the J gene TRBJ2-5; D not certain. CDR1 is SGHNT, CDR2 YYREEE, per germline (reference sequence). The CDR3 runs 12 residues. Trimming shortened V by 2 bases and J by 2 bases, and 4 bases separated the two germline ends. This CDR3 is CASSLDQETQYF. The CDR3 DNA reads TGTGCCAGCAGCTTAGATCAAGAGACCCAGTACTTC.

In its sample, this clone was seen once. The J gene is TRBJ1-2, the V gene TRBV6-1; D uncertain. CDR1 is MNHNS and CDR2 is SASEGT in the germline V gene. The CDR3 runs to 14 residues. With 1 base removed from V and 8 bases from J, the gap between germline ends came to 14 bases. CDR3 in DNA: TGTGCCAGCAGTGAAGGAGGAGGGAGCTGGGGCTACACCTTC. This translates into CASSEGGGSWGYTF.

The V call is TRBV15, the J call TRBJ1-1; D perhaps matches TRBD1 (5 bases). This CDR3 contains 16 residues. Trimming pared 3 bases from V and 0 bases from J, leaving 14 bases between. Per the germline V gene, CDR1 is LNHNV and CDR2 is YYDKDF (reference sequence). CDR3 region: CATSSSLRGVNTEAFF. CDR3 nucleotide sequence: TGTGCCACCAGCAGTTCACTCCGAGGGGTGAACACTGAAGCTTTCTTT.

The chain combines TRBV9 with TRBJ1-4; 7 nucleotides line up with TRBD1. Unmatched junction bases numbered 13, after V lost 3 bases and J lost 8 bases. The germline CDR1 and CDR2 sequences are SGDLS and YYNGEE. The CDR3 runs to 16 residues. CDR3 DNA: TGTGCCAGCAGCGCCGATTCCAGGGGGTTCGAGGAAAAACTGTTTTTT. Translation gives CASSADSRGFEEKLFF.

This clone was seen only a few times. CDR3: CASSLSRGSMNTEAFF. DNA of the CDR3: TGTGCCAGCAGTTTATCAAGGGGATCCATGAACACTGAAGCTTTCTTT. The chain has TRBV27 and TRBJ1-1; tentatively, D is TRBD1 (5 bases). Germline V gene lookup returns CDR1 MNHEY and CDR2 SMNVEV (reference sequence). The CDR3 length is 16 residues. The V gene lost 0 bases and the J gene lost 0 bases, with 11 bases spanning the gap.

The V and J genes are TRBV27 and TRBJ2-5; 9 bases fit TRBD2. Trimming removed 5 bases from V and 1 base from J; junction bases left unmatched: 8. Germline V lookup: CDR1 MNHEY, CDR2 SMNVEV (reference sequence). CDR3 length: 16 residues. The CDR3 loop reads CASSRRGGPFQETQYF. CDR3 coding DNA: TGTGCCAGCAGTAGGCGGGGGGGCCCCTTCCAAGAGACCCAGTACTTC.

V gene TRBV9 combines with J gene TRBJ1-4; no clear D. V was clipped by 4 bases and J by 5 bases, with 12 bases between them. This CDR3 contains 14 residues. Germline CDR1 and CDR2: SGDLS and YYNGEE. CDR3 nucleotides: TGTGCCAGCAGCCCCGAGGTCTTAAATGAAAAACTGTTTTTT. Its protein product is CASSPEVLNEKLFF.

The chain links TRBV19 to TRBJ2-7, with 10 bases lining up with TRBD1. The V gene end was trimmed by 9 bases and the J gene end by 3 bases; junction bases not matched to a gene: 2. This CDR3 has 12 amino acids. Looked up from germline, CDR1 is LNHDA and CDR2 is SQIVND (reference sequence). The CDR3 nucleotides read TGTGCCAGCGGACAGGGGGGCTACGAGCAGTACTTC. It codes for CASGQGGYEQYF.

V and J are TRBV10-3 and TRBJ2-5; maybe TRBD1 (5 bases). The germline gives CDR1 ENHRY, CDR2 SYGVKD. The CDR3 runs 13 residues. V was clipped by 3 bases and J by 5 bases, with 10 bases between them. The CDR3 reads CAISDRVGETQYF. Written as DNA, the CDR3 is TGTGCCATCAGTGACAGGGTGGGGGAGACCCAGTACTTC.

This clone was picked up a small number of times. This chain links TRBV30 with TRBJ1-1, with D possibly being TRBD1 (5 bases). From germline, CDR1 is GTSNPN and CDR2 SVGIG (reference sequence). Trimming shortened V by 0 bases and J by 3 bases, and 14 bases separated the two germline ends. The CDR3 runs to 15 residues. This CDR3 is CAWSVLFGGDTEAFF. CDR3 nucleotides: TGTGCCTGGAGTGTACTTTTTGGGGGAGACACTGAAGCTTTCTTT.

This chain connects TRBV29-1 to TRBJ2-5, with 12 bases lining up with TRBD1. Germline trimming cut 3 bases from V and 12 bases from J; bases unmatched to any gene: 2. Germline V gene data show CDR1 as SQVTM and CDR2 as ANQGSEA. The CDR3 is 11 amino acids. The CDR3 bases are TGCAGCGTTGAGGGACAGGGGGCGAAGTACTTC. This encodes CSVEGQGAKYF.

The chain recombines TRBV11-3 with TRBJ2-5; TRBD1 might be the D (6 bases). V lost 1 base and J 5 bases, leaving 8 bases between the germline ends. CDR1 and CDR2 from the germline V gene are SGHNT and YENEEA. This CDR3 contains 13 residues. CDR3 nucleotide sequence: TGTGCCAGCAGCTTAGCACAGGGTGAGACCCAGTACTTC. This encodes CASSLAQGETQYF.

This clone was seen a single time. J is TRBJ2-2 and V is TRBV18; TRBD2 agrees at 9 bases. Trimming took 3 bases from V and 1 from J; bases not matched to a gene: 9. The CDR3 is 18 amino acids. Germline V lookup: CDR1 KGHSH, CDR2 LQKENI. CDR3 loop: CASSPFVSAGGNTGELFF. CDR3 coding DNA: TGTGCCAGCTCACCGTTCGTTTCAGCGGGGGGGAACACCGGGGAGCTGTTTTTT.

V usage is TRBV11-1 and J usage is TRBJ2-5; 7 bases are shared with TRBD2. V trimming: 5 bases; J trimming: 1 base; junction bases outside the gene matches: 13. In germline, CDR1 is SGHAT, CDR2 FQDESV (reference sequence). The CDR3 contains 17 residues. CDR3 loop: CASSQGSGESLQETQYF. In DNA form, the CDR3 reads TGTGCCAGCAGCCAAGGGAGCGGGGAGTCCCTCCAAGAGACCCAGTACTTC. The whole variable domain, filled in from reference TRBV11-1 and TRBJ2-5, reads EAEVAQSPRYKITEKSQAVAFWCDPISGHATLYWYRQILGQGPELLVQFQDESVVDDSQLPKDRFSAERLKGVDSTLKIQPAELGDSAMYLCASSQGSGESLQETQYFGPGTRLLVL.

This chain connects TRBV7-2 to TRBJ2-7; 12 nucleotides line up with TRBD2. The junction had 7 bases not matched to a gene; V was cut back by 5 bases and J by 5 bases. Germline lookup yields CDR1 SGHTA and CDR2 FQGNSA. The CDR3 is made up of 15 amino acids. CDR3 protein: CASSPSGGAMDEQYF. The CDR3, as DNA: TGTGCCAGCAGCCCTAGCGGGGGGGCTATGGACGAGCAGTACTTC.

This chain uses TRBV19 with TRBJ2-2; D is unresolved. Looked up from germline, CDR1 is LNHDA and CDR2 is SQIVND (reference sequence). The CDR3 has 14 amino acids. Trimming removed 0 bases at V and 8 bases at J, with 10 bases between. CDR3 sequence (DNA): TGTGCCAGTAGTATAGATGTACGTCGTGGGGAGCTGTTTTTT. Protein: CASSIDVRRGELFF.

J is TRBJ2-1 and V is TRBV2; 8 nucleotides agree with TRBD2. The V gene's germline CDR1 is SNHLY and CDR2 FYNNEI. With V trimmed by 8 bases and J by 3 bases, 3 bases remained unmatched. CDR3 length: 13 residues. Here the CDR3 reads CASVSGGYNEQFF. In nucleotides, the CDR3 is TGTGCCAGCGTCAGCGGGGGCTACAATGAGCAGTTCTTC.

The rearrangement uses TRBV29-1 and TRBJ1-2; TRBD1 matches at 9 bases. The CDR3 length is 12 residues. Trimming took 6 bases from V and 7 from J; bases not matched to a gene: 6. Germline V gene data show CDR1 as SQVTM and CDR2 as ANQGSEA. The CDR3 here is CSVRTGDFGYTF. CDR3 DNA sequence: TGCAGCGTAAGGACAGGGGATTTTGGCTACACCTTC.